This TCR beta chain was recorded in a study of monozygotic twins with inflammatory bowel disease. The CDR3 runs to 14 residues. Germline lookup yields CDR1 SGHDN and CDR2 FVKESK. With eight separate reactions per sample, the authors made cDNA. Via template switching, UMIs carrying a 6-nucleotide sample barcode were introduced. cDNA encoding TCRalpha and TCRbeta underwent two nested PCRs of 16 and 9 cycles, each of which was followed by bead purification. From the 5' RACE reads, TCRdb lists one entry per CDR3 protein and no DNA. This repertoire comprises around 380,000 distinct CDR3 sequences; its ten largest clones make up 2% to 2.5%.

The clonotype was recovered from a human donor with ulcerative colitis or Crohn's disease, or a healthy co-twin of an affected twin (not recorded which). The chain couples TRBV14 to TRBJ2-3; TCRdb indicates TRBD2, and absent DNA this call remains unverified. The sequencing input was blood. Here the CDR3 reads CASSQGLAGSTQYF.